The 6 T cell receptor beta chains below were found in one sample sequenced in a study of T-cell reconstitution after alpha-beta-depleted transplantation in children (dated by TCRdb to the mid-2010s). Library creation used PCR. Reads for this sample came from an Illumina HiSeq 2500. TCR libraries were prepared with molecular barcoding, using unique molecular identifiers to normalize TCRbeta repertoire quantification. Through fastp at Q25 and MiXCR, TCRdb rebuilt clones from the public reads, retaining in-frame beta chains. All rows with the same CDR3 protein become a single entry with the most common DNA and genes. The sample table contains 250,000 to 400,000 distinct CDR3 sequences; only one count was recorded for over 20% of them. The ten top clones hold approximately 11% of the sample. Taken with the paper, the label for treatment or condition translates to: allogeneic hematopoietic cell transplantation with graft depleted of TCRalphabeta T cells and CD19 B cells.

The material sequenced was PBMCs, mostly from graft donor cells, taken 180 days after TCRalphabeta/CD19-depleted stem cell transplant. These receptors all come from a male patient aged 5 to 17 who had a stem cell transplant for acute lymphoblastic leukemia, so the T cells may come from the graft donor.

This clonotype was recorded at least ten times. The V call is TRBV29-1, the J call TRBJ1-6; 8 positions agree with TRBD1. The CDR3 is 13 amino acids. Trimming cost V 7 bases and J 7 bases; bases outside gene matches: 6. Germline V gives CDR1 SQVTM, CDR2 ANQGSEA. The CDR3 DNA follows: TGCAGCGCATGGACAGGGAACAATTCACCCCTCCACTTT. Amino acid sequence: CSAWTGNNSPLHF. The entire variable domain, with the rest obtained from reference TRBV29-1 and TRBJ1-6, is as follows: SAVISQKPSRDICQRGTSLTIQCQVDSQVTMMFWYRQQPGQSLTLIATANQGSEATYESGFVIDKFPISRPNLTFSTLTVSNMSPEDSSIYLCSAWTGNNSPLHFGNGTRLTVT.

The chain links TRBV29-1 to TRBJ2-1; D is possibly TRBD2 (5 bases). The CDR3 extends over 12 amino acids. V lost 1 base and J 7 bases, leaving 8 bases between the germline ends. The germline V gene has CDR1 SQVTM and CDR2 ANQGSEA. CDR3 loop: CSVEGTGNEQFF. CDR3 sequence (DNA): TGCAGCGTTGAAGGGACTGGGAATGAGCAGTTCTTC.

This sequence joins TRBV5-1 and TRBJ2-3; 11 bases align to TRBD2. This CDR3 comprises 16 residues. V was clipped by 0 bases and J by 5 bases; unmatched bases: 5. The V gene's germline CDR1 is SGHRS and CDR2 YFSETQ. CDR3 in amino acids: CASSLDRLAGGDTQYF. DNA for the CDR3: TGCGCCAGCAGCTTGGATCGGCTAGCGGGAGGAGATACGCAGTATTTT.

This clonotype has just a few counts. The rearrangement links TRBV5-6 to TRBJ1-6; D unresolved. Germline V gene lookup returns CDR1 SGHDT and CDR2 YYEEEE. V shed 2 bases and J shed 10 bases, with 22 bases lying between them. The CDR3 loop spans 17 amino acids. The chain's CDR3 is CASSLTRLTALGSPLHF. In nucleotides, the CDR3 is TGTGCCAGCAGCTTAACCCGCCTTACAGCGCTGGGCTCACCCCTCCACTTT.

This clonotype was seen more than once but under ten times. This rearrangement joins TRBV5-1 to TRBJ2-1, with D perhaps matching TRBD1 (5 bases). This CDR3 region has 15 residues. Trimming removed 0 bases at V and 5 bases at J, with 12 bases between. Germline-derived CDR1 and CDR2 are SGHRS and YFSETQ. The CDR3 loop is CASSLVGPRDNEQFF. DNA for the CDR3: TGCGCCAGCAGCTTGGTAGGTCCCAGGGACAATGAGCAGTTCTTC.

V and J are TRBV5-1 and TRBJ2-7; a possible D gene is TRBD1 (5 bases). CDR3 length: 13 residues. V was trimmed by 5 bases and J by 3 bases, leaving 12 bases between them. Per germline, CDR1 SGHRS and CDR2 YFSETQ. DNA for the CDR3: TGCGCCAGCAGTGGGGCCAGGTTCTACGAGCAGTACTTC. Translation gives CASSGARFYEQYF.